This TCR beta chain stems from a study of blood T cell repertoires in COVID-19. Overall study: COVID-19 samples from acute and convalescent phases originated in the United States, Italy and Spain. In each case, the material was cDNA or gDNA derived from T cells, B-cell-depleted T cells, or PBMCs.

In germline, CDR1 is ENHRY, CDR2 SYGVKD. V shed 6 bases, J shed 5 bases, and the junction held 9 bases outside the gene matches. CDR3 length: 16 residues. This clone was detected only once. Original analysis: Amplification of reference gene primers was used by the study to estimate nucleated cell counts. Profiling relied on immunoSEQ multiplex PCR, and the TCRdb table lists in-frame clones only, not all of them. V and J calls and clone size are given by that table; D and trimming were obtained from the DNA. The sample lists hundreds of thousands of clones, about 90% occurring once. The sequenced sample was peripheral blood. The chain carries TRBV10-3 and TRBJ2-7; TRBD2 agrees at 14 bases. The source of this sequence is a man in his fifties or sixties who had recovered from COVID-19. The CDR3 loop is CAIRGTSGGLYNEQYF. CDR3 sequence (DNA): TGTGCCATCAGGGGGACTAGCGGGGGCCTGTATAACGAGCAGTACTTC.